The next 24 T cell receptor beta chains were all read from a single sample in a study of T cell responses to AZD1222 COVID-19 vaccine. TCRdb's copy holds only in-frame clones and misses some; the assay was immunoSEQ multiplex PCR. The sample consists of over 200,000 clones, about 94% of them appearing once. Here the sequenced sample was peripheral blood, taken 28 days after the second dose of the MenACWY control vaccine. These TCRs come from an adult who received the MenACWY meningococcal vaccine as a control.

The chain is built from TRBV4-1 and TRBJ1-6; TRBD1 agrees at 10 bases. Unmatched junction bases numbered 3, after V lost 1 base and J lost 9 bases. The CDR3 runs 15 residues. Germline loops: CDR1 MGHRA, CDR2 YSYEKL. The chain's CDR3 is CASSQGQGAGSPLHF. The DNA for the CDR3 is TGCGCCAGCAGCCAAGGACAGGGGGCAGGTTCACCCCTCCACTTT.

V and J are TRBV5-4 and TRBJ2-5; tentatively, D is TRBD2 (5 bases). Trimming removed 0 bases at V and 2 bases at J, with 8 bases between. Looked up from germline, CDR1 is SGHNT and CDR2 is YYREEE (reference sequence). The CDR3 spans 14 residues. CDR3 bases: TGTGCCAGCAGCTTGGTAGGACTTCAAGAGACCCAGTACTTC. Residues: CASSLVGLQETQYF.

The chain has TRBV5-1 and TRBJ2-3, with 13 positions matching TRBD2. Germline values: CDR1 SGHRS, CDR2 YFSETQ. The length of the CDR3 is 16 residues. V gave up 4 bases and J gave up 4 bases; unmatched junction bases: 6. The CDR3 nucleotides read TGCGCCAGCAGCGACGGACTAGCGGGAGTAGCAGATACGCAGTATTTT. This encodes CASSDGLAGVADTQYF.

V and J are TRBV5-1 and TRBJ2-5, with TRBD1 matching over 7 bases. Germline values: CDR1 SGHRS, CDR2 YFSETQ. V was pared by 0 bases and J by 5 bases, with 10 bases of the junction left unmatched. This CDR3 spans 16 amino acids. This CDR3 is CASSLATTGVGETQYF. Written as DNA, the CDR3 is TGCGCCAGCAGCTTGGCGACCACAGGGGTGGGGGAGACCCAGTACTTC. Full variable domain (missing parts from reference TRBV5-1 and TRBJ2-5): KAGVTQTPRYLIKTRGQQVTLSCSPISGHRSVSWYQQTPGQGLQFLFEYFSETQRNKGNFPGRFSGRQFSNSRSEMNVSTLELGDSALYLCASSLATTGVGETQYFGPGTRLLVL.

The genes are TRBV5-1 and TRBJ1-1; D unresolved. Germline V gene lookup returns CDR1 SGHRS and CDR2 YFSETQ. CDR3 size: 17 residues. V lost 5 bases and J lost 2, with 22 bases in between. The CDR3 region has the DNA TGCGCCAGCAGACCCGACGGTGGCGGGGTCCTAAACACTGAAGCTTTCTTT. Amino acid sequence: CASRPDGGGVLNTEAFF.

The chain employs TRBV2 and TRBJ2-7; 7 bases agree with TRBD1. J was trimmed by 3 bases and V by 3 bases; bases with no gene match: 8. Germline V gene lookup returns CDR1 SNHLY and CDR2 FYNNEI. This CDR3 has 15 amino acids. CDR3 loop: CASSDADRALYEQYF. The CDR3 bases are TGTGCCAGCAGTGATGCAGACAGGGCCCTCTACGAGCAGTACTTC.

This clone was seen only a few times. The chain carries TRBV10-3 and TRBJ2-7; D gene uncertain. Trimming took off 8 bases at V and 5 bases at J, with 4 bases between the two ends. Looked up from germline, CDR1 is ENHRY and CDR2 is SYGVKD. The CDR3 is made up of 9 amino acids. The CDR3 coding sequence is TGTGCCATCGGGAACGAGCAGTACTTC. Translation: CAIGNEQYF.

This chain uses TRBV11-2 with TRBJ2-5; D may be TRBD2 (5 bases). CDR3 length: 16 residues. The germline V gene encodes CDR1 SGHAT and CDR2 FQNNGV. V was clipped by 8 bases and J by 7 bases, with 26 bases between them. The CDR3 nucleotides are TGTGCCAGCCTCGAGGAATACGAGGAACACCGGGGGACCCAGTACTTC. Translation: CASLEEYEEHRGTQYF.

The chain recombines TRBV11-3 with TRBJ2-2; 7 bases line up with TRBD2. The CDR3 totals 17 residues. V lost 3 bases to trimming and J lost 0 bases; unmatched junction nucleotides: 7. The germline CDR1 and CDR2 sequences are SGHNT and YENEEA. The CDR3 region has the DNA TGTGCCAGCAGCTTCCGCCCTAGCGGACCGAACACCGGGGAGCTGTTTTTT. Residues: CASSFRPSGPNTGELFF.

Written as DNA, the CDR3 is TGTGCCACCAGTGACGGGCCAATCCCCAGGTACGAGCAGTACTTC. Amino acid sequence: CATSDGPIPRYEQYF. This chain uses TRBV24-1 with TRBJ2-7; D gene uncertain. Germline-derived CDR1 and CDR2 are KGHDR and SFDVKD. The CDR3 has 15 amino acids. Trimming cost V 4 bases and J 4 bases, with 16 bases left between them.

The chain couples TRBV7-9 to TRBJ2-3; D is undetermined. V was pared by 1 base and J by 6 bases, with 20 bases between. The CDR3 totals 17 residues. Looked up from germline, CDR1 is SEHNR and CDR2 is FQNEAQ (reference sequence). In nucleotides, the CDR3 is TGTGCCAGCAGCTTAGACGCGACAATAGGAATCTCGGATACGCAGTATTTT. As protein: CASSLDATIGISDTQYF.

The chain carries TRBV28 and TRBJ2-3, with 7 positions matching TRBD2. The trim removed 3 bases at V and 2 bases at J, leaving 5 bases unmatched. CDR1 MDHEN and CDR2 SYDVKM come from the germline V gene. CDR3 length equals 15 residues. The DNA of the CDR3 is TGTGCCAGCAGTTTCCCAGCGGGGCCCACAGATACGCAGTATTTT. Amino acids: CASSFPAGPTDTQYF.

The chain has TRBV27 and TRBJ1-1; D is perhaps TRBD1 (6 bases). Germline V lookup: CDR1 MNHEY, CDR2 SMNVEV (reference sequence). This CDR3 spans 11 amino acids. V gave up 11 bases and J gave up 6 bases, with 13 bases separating them. The chain's CDR3 is CASGGVAEAFF. As DNA, the CDR3 is TGTGCCTCCGGGGGCGTCGCTGAAGCTTTCTTT.

The chain employs TRBV5-6 and TRBJ2-1; possibly TRBD2 for D (6 bases). There are 16 residues in the CDR3. V was pared by 1 base and J by 0 bases, with 11 bases between. Germline CDR1 reads SGHDT; CDR2 reads YYEEEE. Here the CDR3 reads CASSLWIGSSYNEQFF. DNA of the CDR3: TGTGCCAGCAGCTTGTGGATCGGGAGCTCCTACAATGAGCAGTTCTTC.

The J gene is TRBJ1-6, the V gene TRBV5-6; 7 nucleotides match TRBD1. Unmatched junction bases numbered 5, after V lost 4 bases and J lost 7 bases. Germline-derived CDR1 and CDR2 are SGHDT and YYEEEE. This CDR3 contains 14 residues. The CDR3 bases are TGTGCCAGCAGCACAGGGGTTCTAAATTCACCCCTCCACTTT. It specifies CASSTGVLNSPLHF. Filled out from reference TRBV5-6 and TRBJ1-6, the complete variable domain reads DAGVTQSPTHLIKTRGQQVTLRCSPKSGHDTVSWYQQALGQGPQFIFQYYEEEERQRGNFPDRFSGHQFPNYSSELNVNALLLGDSALYLCASSTGVLNSPLHFGNGTRLTVT.

The chain recombines TRBV12-3 or TRBV12-4 with TRBJ1-6; D perhaps matches TRBD1 (5 bases). Between the trimmed V and J ends, which lost 2 bases and 11 bases, there was a span of 7 bases. The CDR3 contains 12 residues. CDR3 protein: CASSLLGAPLHF. DNA for the CDR3: TGTGCCAGCAGTTTATTGGGGGCACCCCTCCACTTT.

This sequence joins TRBV7-2 and TRBJ1-5; D is undetermined. Germline V lookup: CDR1 SGHTA, CDR2 FQGNSA. V lost 6 bases and J 2 bases, leaving 11 bases between the germline ends. The CDR3 is 14 residues long. The CDR3 DNA is TGTGCCAGCAGGGGCTCTGGGGGCAATCAGCCCCAGCATTTT. It encodes CASRGSGGNQPQHF. The variable domain in full, with the rest retrieved from reference TRBV7-2 and TRBJ1-5, is GAGVSQSPSNKVTEKGKDVELRCDPISGHTALYWYRQSLGQGLEFLIYFQGNSAPDKSGLPSDRFSAERTGGSVSTLTIQRTQQEDSAVYLCASRGSGGNQPQHFGDGTRLSIL.

The chain links TRBV30 to TRBJ1-5; D call uncertain. Looked up from germline, CDR1 is GTSNPN and CDR2 is SVGIG (reference sequence). The CDR3 extends over 13 amino acids. Trimming stripped 2 bases from V and 3 bases from J, with 8 bases between. The CDR3 DNA is TGTGCCTGGAGTATCGGAGACAATCAGCCCCAGCATTTT. Translating it yields CAWSIGDNQPQHF.

In its sample, this clone was seen once. This rearrangement joins TRBV19 to TRBJ2-7; possibly TRBD1 for D (5 bases). Germline CDR1 reads LNHDA; CDR2 reads SQIVND (reference sequence). This CDR3 comprises 14 residues. Trimming took 5 bases from V and 4 from J, leaving 15 bases between them. CDR3 bases: TGTGCCAGTAGTGCAGACAGTGGGGCGTACGAGCAGTACTTC. Amino acids: CASSADSGAYEQYF.

The gene calls are TRBV6-5 and TRBJ2-7; TRBD2 matches 10 bases. Germline V gene sequence: CDR1 MNHEY, CDR2 SVGAGI. After removal of 4 bases from V and 3 bases from J, the junction contained 0 bases not matched to a gene. The CDR3 sequence is 13 residues long. CDR3 DNA sequence: TGTGCCAGCAGTTGGACTAGCGGCTACGAGCAGTACTTC. Translation gives CASSWTSGYEQYF.

The V and J genes are TRBV11-2 and TRBJ2-5; TRBD1 or TRBD2 may be the D gene (5 bases each). From germline, CDR1 is SGHAT and CDR2 FQNNGV. V dropped 6 bases and J dropped 1 base, with 15 bases sitting between them. This CDR3 spans 15 amino acids. The CDR3: CASSSGLRLQETQYF. CDR3 nucleotide sequence: TGTGCCAGCAGTTCGGGGCTGAGGCTCCAAGAGACCCAGTACTTC.

The V gene is TRBV29-1, the J gene TRBJ1-4; TRBD1 aligns across 8 bases. The CDR3 sequence is 14 residues long. Trimming removed 4 bases from V and 8 bases from J; junction bases left unmatched: 9. Per the germline V gene, CDR1 is SQVTM and CDR2 is ANQGSEA. The CDR3 region has the DNA TGCAGCGTTGTCGATTGGGGACAGGAAGAAAAACTGTTTTTT. Amino acid sequence: CSVVDWGQEEKLFF.

In this sample, this clone turned up once. V usage is TRBV5-5 and J usage is TRBJ2-5, with D unresolved. This CDR3 region has 11 residues. V was pared by 4 bases and J by 9 bases, with 10 bases between. CDR1 is SGHKS, CDR2 YYEKEE, per germline (reference sequence). For the CDR3, the DNA is TGTGCCAGCAGCAAGGACCGATCCCAGTACTTC. The encoded protein is CASSKDRSQYF.

The chain couples TRBV7-6 to TRBJ2-7; D unclear. The CDR3 covers 11 residues. The V gene's germline CDR1 is SGHVS and CDR2 FNYEAQ. Trimming pared 5 bases from V and 6 bases from J, leaving 8 bases between. CDR3 nucleotides: TGTGCCAGCAGCCGTGGTGGCGAGCAGTACTTC. This translates into CASSRGGEQYF.